A selection of T cell receptor beta chains follows, all from one sample in a study of early T cells in non-severe SARS-CoV-2 infection. TCRdb recomputed calls from the 5' RACE reads with MiXCR, one row per CDR3 protein. The sample has approximately 75,000 distinct CDR3 sequences, more than 3.5% seen once; the top ten hold 3.5% to 4%. The sample here was whole blood, taken at baseline. The receptors originated from an adult who was a healthcare worker with PCR-confirmed SARS-CoV-2 infection or an uninfected control (not recorded which). The donor label of this sample is uncertain. The CDR3 runs from the conserved cysteine through the conserved F or W. D genes are given only for firm matches. Some rows have no size entry. The others give once, few or many, or a class for an expanded clone.

V gene: TRBV18
J gene: TRBJ2-7
clone size: few
D gene: TRBD1
CDR3 DNA: TGTGCCAGCTCCGGACAGGGGGGAACCTACGAGCAGTACTTC
CDR3 protein: CASSGQGGTYEQYF

V gene: TRBV27
J gene: TRBJ2-3
clone size: many
D gene: TRBD2
CDR3 DNA: TGTGCCAGCAGTTTTAACAGCGGGGGGGCCAATACGCAGTATTTT
CDR3 protein: CASSFNSGGANTQYF

V gene: TRBV6-6
J gene: TRBJ2-5
clone size: many
D gene: .
CDR3 DNA: TGTGCCAGCAGCCCAGGTCCCCTATTCCAGACCCAGTACTTC
CDR3 protein: CASSPGPLFQTQYF

V gene: TRBV29-1
J gene: TRBJ2-5
clone size: few
D gene: .
CDR3 DNA: TGCAGCTCTTCGGTAGGGTCCCAAGAGACCCAGTACTTC
CDR3 protein: CSSSVGSQETQYF

V gene: TRBV18
J gene: TRBJ2-3
clone size: few
D gene: .
CDR3 DNA: TGTGCCAGCTCACCGCCCGGGGCAGCACAGAATACGCAGTATTTT
CDR3 protein: CASSPPGAAQNTQYF

V gene: TRBV27
J gene: TRBJ2-7
clone size: few
D gene: TRBD1
CDR3 DNA: TGTGCCAGCAGCACGGACAGGAACTACGAGCAGTACTTC
CDR3 protein: CASSTDRNYEQYF

V gene: TRBV11-3
J gene: TRBJ2-3
clone size: many
D gene: .
CDR3 DNA: TGTGCCAGCAGCTTAGGCCGAGGCGGTTTCGATACGCAGTATTTT
CDR3 protein: CASSLGRGGFDTQYF

V gene: TRBV24-1
J gene: TRBJ2-7
clone size: many
D gene: TRBD1
CDR3 DNA: TGTGCCACCAGTGAACGGACAGGGGGCATTTACGAGCAGTACTTC
CDR3 protein: CATSERTGGIYEQYF

V gene: TRBV6-2/TRBV6-3
J gene: TRBJ2-3
clone size: .
D gene: TRBD1
CDR3 DNA: TGTGCCAGCAGTTATTACGGACAGGGAACGGCCGGAACAGATACGCAGTATTTT
CDR3 protein: CASSYYGQGTAGTDTQYF

V gene: TRBV4-1
J gene: TRBJ2-1
clone size: .
D gene: .
CDR3 DNA: TGCGCCAGCAGCCAAGATATACAGGGCTCCTACAATGAGCAGTTCTTC
CDR3 protein: CASSQDIQGSYNEQFF

V gene: TRBV28
J gene: TRBJ1-4
clone size: few
D gene: .
CDR3 DNA: TGTGCCAGCAGCTCCCCACGGGGTAGTACTAATGAAAAACTGTTTTTT
CDR3 protein: CASSSPRGSTNEKLFF

V gene: TRBV6-2/TRBV6-3
J gene: TRBJ1-2
clone size: few
D gene: TRBD1
CDR3 DNA: TGTGCCAGCAGCCCGGGACAGAACTATGGCTACACCTTC
CDR3 protein: CASSPGQNYGYTF

V gene: TRBV18
J gene: TRBJ2-6
clone size: few
D gene: .
CDR3 DNA: TGTGCCAGCTCACCTTGGACAGTTGAGCCTGGGGCCAACGTCCTGACTTTC
CDR3 protein: CASSPWTVEPGANVLTF

V gene: TRBV18
J gene: TRBJ1-5
clone size: .
D gene: .
CDR3 DNA: TGTGCCAGCTCACCTCTGAGGGGGTCGACGAATCAGCCCCAGCATTTT
CDR3 protein: CASSPLRGSTNQPQHF

V gene: TRBV28
J gene: TRBJ2-7
clone size: few
D gene: .
CDR3 DNA: TGTGCCAGCAGTCCCCCCGGGACACTAAACAACGAGCAGTACTTC
CDR3 protein: CASSPPGTLNNEQYF

V gene: TRBV11-3
J gene: TRBJ2-5
clone size: many
D gene: .
CDR3 DNA: TGTGCCAGCAGCTTAGGGGGCAGGGTCCAAGAGACCCAGTACTTC
CDR3 protein: CASSLGGRVQETQYF

V gene: TRBV5-6
J gene: TRBJ2-3
clone size: many
D gene: TRBD2
CDR3 DNA: TGTGCCAGCAGCTTACGCGGGGGGGCCGAAGATACGCAGTATTTT
CDR3 protein: CASSLRGGAEDTQYF

V gene: TRBV7-2
J gene: TRBJ2-5
clone size: .
D gene: TRBD2
CDR3 DNA: TGTGCCAGCAGCTTAAGTCTAGCGGGGCCTGGGCGGCAAGAGACCCAGTACTTC
CDR3 protein: CASSLSLAGPGRQETQYF

V gene: TRBV3-1
J gene: TRBJ1-1
clone size: many
D gene: .
CDR3 DNA: TGTGCCAGCAGCCAACCCCCAAGGACTGAAGCTTTCTTT
CDR3 protein: CASSQPPRTEAFF

V gene: TRBV6-2/TRBV6-3
J gene: TRBJ2-7
clone size: many
D gene: .
CDR3 DNA: TGTGCCAGCAGTTACTCGTCAGGGCGCGAGCAGTACTTC
CDR3 protein: CASSYSSGREQYF

V gene: TRBV4-1
J gene: TRBJ1-4
clone size: many
D gene: TRBD1
CDR3 DNA: TGCGCCAGCAGCCGGGCGGGACAGGGAGCAACTAATGAAAAACTGTTTTTT
CDR3 protein: CASSRAGQGATNEKLFF

V gene: TRBV10-3
J gene: TRBJ1-1
clone size: few
D gene: TRBD1
CDR3 DNA: TGTGCCGCTAAACAGGGGAGGACTGAAGCTTTCTTT
CDR3 protein: CAAKQGRTEAFF

V gene: TRBV4-2
J gene: TRBJ2-5
clone size: many
D gene: TRBD2
CDR3 DNA: TGTGCCAGCAGCCAAGAAGGCGGGGGGGGCCAAGAGACCCAGTACTTC
CDR3 protein: CASSQEGGGGQETQYF

V gene: TRBV13
J gene: TRBJ1-2
clone size: many
D gene: TRBD1
CDR3 DNA: TGTGCCAGCAGCCCAAACAGGGGAGAGGGCTACACCTTC
CDR3 protein: CASSPNRGEGYTF

V gene: TRBV21-1
J gene: TRBJ1-5
clone size: many
D gene: .
CDR3 DNA: TGTGCCAGCAGGTACGACAGGGGGCCTTATGATCAGCCCCAGCATTTT
CDR3 protein: CASRYDRGPYDQPQHF

V gene: TRBV7-2
J gene: TRBJ2-7
clone size: many
D gene: .
CDR3 DNA: TGTGCCAGCAGCAATTCGGGGCAGCTAGCCTACGAGCAGTACTTC
CDR3 protein: CASSNSGQLAYEQYF

V gene: TRBV6-1
J gene: TRBJ2-6
clone size: .
D gene: .
CDR3 DNA: TGTGCCAGCAGTATGTTCTCTGGGGCCAACGTCCTGACTTTC
CDR3 protein: CASSMFSGANVLTF

V gene: TRBV4-2
J gene: TRBJ2-7
clone size: .
D gene: TRBD1
CDR3 DNA: TGTGCCAGCAGCCGGAAGACAGGGGAAACCTTCGAGCAGTACTTC
CDR3 protein: CASSRKTGETFEQYF

V gene: TRBV6-6
J gene: TRBJ2-7
clone size: few
D gene: .
CDR3 DNA: TGTGCCAGCAGTCTCCAATACGAGCAGTACTTC
CDR3 protein: CASSLQYEQYF

V gene: TRBV11-2
J gene: TRBJ2-1
clone size: few
D gene: TRBD2
CDR3 DNA: TGTGCCAGCAGCCCAGAGGTACCTAGCGGAGGGCAGTTCTTC
CDR3 protein: CASSPEVPSGGQFF

V gene: TRBV18
J gene: TRBJ2-7
clone size: many
D gene: TRBD1
CDR3 DNA: TGTGCCAGCTCACCAGGGGACAGGGGTGGATACGAGCAGTACTTC
CDR3 protein: CASSPGDRGGYEQYF

V gene: TRBV7-2
J gene: TRBJ1-5
clone size: many
D gene: .
CDR3 DNA: TGTGCCAGCAGCTATTGGACAGAGAATCAGCCCCAGCATTTT
CDR3 protein: CASSYWTENQPQHF

V gene: TRBV12-3/TRBV12-4
J gene: TRBJ1-1
clone size: many
D gene: .
CDR3 DNA: TGTGCCAGCAGTTTAGAGAACCCTGAAGCTTTCTTT
CDR3 protein: CASSLENPEAFF

V gene: TRBV5-1
J gene: TRBJ2-6
clone size: many
D gene: .
CDR3 DNA: TGCGCCAGCAGCTCAGCTACAGGGTCTGGGGCCAACGTCCTGACTTTC
CDR3 protein: CASSSATGSGANVLTF

V gene: TRBV20-1
J gene: TRBJ2-3
clone size: many
D gene: TRBD2
CDR3 DNA: TGCAGTGCTAGTGCTAGCGGGGGTTGGACAGATACGCAGTATTTT
CDR3 protein: CSASASGGWTDTQYF

V gene: TRBV6-2/TRBV6-3
J gene: TRBJ1-2
clone size: .
D gene: .
CDR3 DNA: TGTGCCAGCAGTAGGGATACAGGGATCCATGGCTACACCTTC
CDR3 protein: CASSRDTGIHGYTF

V gene: TRBV20-1
J gene: TRBJ2-5
clone size: few
D gene: .
CDR3 DNA: TGCAGTGCTAGAGTAGGCAGAATGGGGGAGACCCAGTACTTC
CDR3 protein: CSARVGRMGETQYF

V gene: TRBV6-2/TRBV6-3
J gene: TRBJ2-7
clone size: .
D gene: TRBD2
CDR3 DNA: TGTGCCAGCAGTTACGGAAGCGGGGGGGCCTACGAGCAGTACTTC
CDR3 protein: CASSYGSGGAYEQYF

V gene: TRBV5-5
J gene: TRBJ1-5
clone size: .
D gene: .
CDR3 DNA: TGTGCCAGCAGCCCTACGGGCAGGGGCCTTAGAGGCAATCAGCCCCAGCATTTT
CDR3 protein: CASSPTGRGLRGNQPQHF

V gene: TRBV20-1
J gene: TRBJ1-5
clone size: .
D gene: .
CDR3 DNA: TGCAGTGCTAGAATGGGCAACAGCAATCAGCCCCAGCATTTT
CDR3 protein: CSARMGNSNQPQHF

V gene: TRBV28
J gene: TRBJ2-1
clone size: few
D gene: .
CDR3 DNA: TGTGCCAGCAGCTATCTTAGCCGGGGCGCTCATAGCTCCTACAATGAGCAGTTCTTC
CDR3 protein: CASSYLSRGAHSSYNEQFF

V gene: TRBV20-1
J gene: TRBJ2-5
clone size: many
D gene: TRBD1
CDR3 DNA: TGCAGTGCTAGGACAGGGGCGGACAAAGAGACCCAGTACTTC
CDR3 protein: CSARTGADKETQYF

V gene: TRBV10-3
J gene: TRBJ1-1
clone size: many
D gene: .
CDR3 DNA: TGTGCCATCAGGGGGCGTGAAGCGGGCACTGAAGCTTTCTTT
CDR3 protein: CAIRGREAGTEAFF

V gene: TRBV3-1
J gene: TRBJ2-2
clone size: .
D gene: .
CDR3 DNA: TGTGCCAGCAGCCTCCCTGGCGGAGCGAACACCGGGGAGCTGTTTTTT
CDR3 protein: CASSLPGGANTGELFF

V gene: TRBV12-3/TRBV12-4
J gene: TRBJ2-1
clone size: .
D gene: .
CDR3 DNA: TGTGCCAGCAGTTTAAAGGGCAATGAGCAGTTCTTC
CDR3 protein: CASSLKGNEQFF

V gene: TRBV29-1
J gene: TRBJ1-1
clone size: many
D gene: .
CDR3 DNA: TGCAGCGTGAGGCAGGCGGAAGCTTTCTTT
CDR3 protein: CSVRQAEAFF

V gene: TRBV12-3/TRBV12-4
J gene: TRBJ2-2
clone size: few
D gene: .
CDR3 DNA: TGTGCCAGCAGTTTTCCAGGCTACTTAGCTAACACCGGGGAGCTGTTTTTT
CDR3 protein: CASSFPGYLANTGELFF